This record concerns one T cell receptor (beta chain) sequence. V was clipped by 10 bases and J by 8 bases, with 20 bases between them. CDR1 and CDR2 from the germline V gene are MNHEY and SVGAGI. CDR3 length: 13 amino acids. This sample was taken from a study of PD-L1 blockade in urothelial cancer. The wider study: Patients started atezolizumab in 2014, 1,200 mg intravenously every 3 weeks. A median of roughly 150,000 T cells was found in the blood samples. Analyses used blood from 3 weeks (second dose) and 6 weeks after treatment start. Bladder-origin urothelial cancer in males described about 90% of the roughly 30 patients.

TCRdb's copy holds only in-frame clones and misses some; the assay was immunoSEQ multiplex PCR. The table lists approximately 79,000 clones, roughly 87% of them singletons. V usage is TRBV6-5 and J usage is TRBJ1-2, with D possibly being TRBD1 (6 bases). The receptor comes from a woman between 70 and 85 years old with urothelial cancer. The starting material was PBMCs, obtained around atezolizumab (anti-PD-L1) treatment. This chain's CDR3 is CATRRGTGRGYTF. CDR3 sequence (DNA): TGTGCCACCAGAAGGGGGACGGGGCGCGGCTACACCTTC.